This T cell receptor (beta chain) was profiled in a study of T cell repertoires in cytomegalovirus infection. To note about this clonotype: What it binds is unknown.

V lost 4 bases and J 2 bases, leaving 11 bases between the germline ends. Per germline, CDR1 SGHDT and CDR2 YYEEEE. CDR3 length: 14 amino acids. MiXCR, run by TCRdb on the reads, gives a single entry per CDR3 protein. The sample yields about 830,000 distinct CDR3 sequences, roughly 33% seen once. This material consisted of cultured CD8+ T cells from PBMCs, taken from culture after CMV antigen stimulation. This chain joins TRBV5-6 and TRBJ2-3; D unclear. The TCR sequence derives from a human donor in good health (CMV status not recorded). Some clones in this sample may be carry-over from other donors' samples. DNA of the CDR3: TGTGCCAGCAGCCTCCGGACGGTCACAGATACGCAGTATTTT. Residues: CASSLRTVTDTQYF.